This is a list of T cell receptor beta chains from one sample in a study of lymphopenia after photon versus proton radiotherapy. Data came from immunoSEQ multiplex PCR; TCRdb stores just in-frame clones and leaves some out. The table shows 77,000 or so clones, with approximately 82% occurring only once. The source was peripheral blood, collected from a patient treated with proton-based radiotherapy. The receptor set was obtained from a man in his fifties or sixties with pancreatic cancer. The CDR3 runs from the conserved cysteine through the conserved F or W. A D gene is named only where the DNA matches it firmly. Size tells how often a clone was seen (once, few, many) or the class of an expanded clone, and some rows leave it out.

J gene	V gene	D gene	clone size	CDR3 DNA	CDR3 protein
TRBJ1-5	TRBV2	TRBD1	.	TGTGCCAGCAGGCAGAGGGACAGGGGGTCTCAGCCCCAGCATTTT	CASRQRDRGSQPQHF
TRBJ2-3	TRBV27	.	.	TGTGCCAGCAGACCCCCTCGCCCCGACACAGATACGCAGTATTTT	CASRPPRPDTDTQYF
TRBJ1-5	TRBV6-5	.	.	TGTGCCAGCAGTCGGACAAGGGGGGGCAATCAGCCCCAGCATTTT	CASSRTRGGNQPQHF
TRBJ2-5	TRBV7-2	.	.	TGTGCCAGCAGCTTTCGGGAGACCCAGTACTTC	CASSFRETQYF
TRBJ2-1	TRBV29-1	TRBD1	once	TGCAGCGGGTCGGACAGGGGCTACTACAATGAGCAGTTCTTC	CSGSDRGYYNEQFF
TRBJ2-7	TRBV4-2	.	.	TGTGCCAGCAGCCAAGAGATTTTCACCAACAGGGACTACGAGCAGTACTTC	CASSQEIFTNRDYEQYF
TRBJ2-1	TRBV27	TRBD1	.	TGTGCCAGCAGGCTGACCGGGACAGGGTATGGTAGTGAGCAGTTCTTC	CASRLTGTGYGSEQFF
TRBJ2-7	TRBV6-4	.	.	TGTGCCAGCAAGAATTTCTACGAGCAGTACTTC	CASKNFYEQYF
TRBJ2-3	TRBV2	TRBD2	few	TGTGCCAGCAGTGTTGCTAGCGGGAGGACAGATACGCAGTATTTT	CASSVASGRTDTQYF
TRBJ1-2	TRBV2	.	.	TGTGCCAGCAGGGAGGCTCGACAGCTCCTTAACTATGGCTACACCTTC	CASREARQLLNYGYTF
TRBJ2-7	TRBV6-5	TRBD1	.	TGTGCCAGCAGTGGCCGGGACAGGGGTGCCTACGAGCAGTACTTC	CASSGRDRGAYEQYF
TRBJ2-1	TRBV5-4	TRBD2	.	TGTGCCAGCAGCTTGGCCCCCTGGGCGGGAGGGCGGAATGAGCAGTTCTTC	CASSLAPWAGGRNEQFF
TRBJ2-1	TRBV7-3	.	few	TGTGCCAGCAGCTTAAGTCACAGGCCGGGTGAGCAGTTCTTC	CASSLSHRPGEQFF
TRBJ1-5	TRBV6-5	.	.	TGTGCCAGCAGTTACTCGAAGTCTCTGGGTAGTCAGCCCCAGCATTTT	CASSYSKSLGSQPQHF
TRBJ2-3	TRBV18	.	.	TGTGCCAGCTCACCGACCCCCTACACAGATACGCAGTATTTT	CASSPTPYTDTQYF
TRBJ2-1	TRBV25-1	TRBD1	.	TGTGCCAGCAGTGACGACAGGGTTGAGCAGTTCTTC	CASSDDRVEQFF
TRBJ1-6	TRBV6-5	.	.	TGTGCCAGCAGGCAGGGAAGCTATAATTCACCCCTCCACTTT	CASRQGSYNSPLHF
TRBJ2-7	TRBV18	.	.	TGTGCCAGCTCACCGCGAAACGGCGGGACCCAGGGGGGCTACGAGCAGTACTTC	CASSPRNGGTQGGYEQYF
TRBJ1-4	TRBV7-9	.	.	TGTGCCAGCAGCCTGGATGGGGGGTTAACTAATGAAAAACTGTTTTTT	CASSLDGGLTNEKLFF
TRBJ2-5	TRBV5-4	.	.	TGTGCCAGCAGCAGGGAAGGGACCGGTGGGGAGACCCAGTACTTC	CASSREGTGGETQYF
TRBJ2-4	TRBV19	TRBD1	.	TGTGCCAGTAGTAGGTCGGACAGGGGAGGTATAGCCAAAAACATTCAGTACTTC	CASSRSDRGGIAKNIQYF
TRBJ1-3	TRBV7-8	.	few	TGTGCCAGCAGCCCCGGGGGAAACACCATATATTTT	CASSPGGNTIYF
TRBJ2-1	TRBV28	TRBD2	once	TGTGCCAGCACCTTGGGACTAGCGGGAGGGCGGTTCCCGAGCTCCTACAATGAGCAGTTCTTC	CASTLGLAGGRFPSSYNEQFF
TRBJ2-7	TRBV11-1	.	.	TGTGCCAGCAGCTCGCCCCGGAGCCCAGCCTCCGAGCAGTACTTC	CASSSPRSPASEQYF
TRBJ2-5	TRBV6-1	.	.	TGTGCCAGCAGCCCACTGGCAGGGGCGGAGACCCAGTACTTC	CASSPLAGAETQYF
TRBJ1-1	TRBV6-1	.	.	TGTGCCAGCAGTGAAGTGGCAGGGAGGACTGAAGCTTTCTTT	CASSEVAGRTEAFF
TRBJ1-2	TRBV5-1	.	once	TGCGCCAGCAGCTTGGATTCAGTGGGCAGGGGACCGGATGGCTACACCTTC	CASSLDSVGRGPDGYTF